These T cell receptor beta chains were read from a single sample in a study of cytomegalovirus exposure and HLA in healthy donors. Produced via immunoSEQ multiplex PCR; TCRdb's table is partial and in-frame only. The sample carries under 85,000 clones, around four fifths recorded once. The sample taken for sequencing was PBMCs. The source is a woman younger than 45 in good health and CMV-seropositive. The CDR3 runs from the conserved cysteine through the conserved F or W. D genes are given only for firm matches. Size is stated for part of the rows, as once, few or many counts, or as a class when the clone is expanded.

J	D	V	size	DNA	CDR3
TRBJ2-3	TRBD1	TRBV29-1	NA	TGCAGCGTGAAGGACAGGGGACGAGATACGCAGTATTTT	CSVKDRGRDTQYF
TRBJ1-2	NA	TRBV6-5	NA	TGTGCCAGCAGTTCCCAGGGGAGTTATGATGGCTACACCTTC	CASSSQGSYDGYTF
TRBJ1-2	NA	TRBV14	NA	TGTGCCAGCAGCCAAGATCCGAGGGGGAGCTATGGCTACACCTTC	CASSQDPRGSYGYTF
TRBJ1-4	TRBD1	TRBV29-1	NA	TGCAGCGTTGGGACAGGGGGCCTTCCTAATGAAAAACTGTTTTTT	CSVGTGGLPNEKLFF
TRBJ1-1	NA	TRBV7-9	NA	TGTGCCAGCAGCTCGCGCGGGTTGAACACTGAAGCTTTCTTT	CASSSRGLNTEAFF
TRBJ2-7	TRBD2	TRBV5-6	NA	TGTGCCAGCAGCGCTATAGCGGGACCCTACGATAGAGAGCAGTACTTC	CASSAIAGPYDREQYF
TRBJ1-2	TRBD1	TRBV7-2	NA	TGTGCCAGCAGCTTAGAGCGGACAGGCGCAAACTATGGCTACACCTTC	CASSLERTGANYGYTF
TRBJ1-1	NA	TRBV28	NA	TGTGCCAGCGGCTGGTGGGGAGGCACTGAAGCTTTCTTT	CASGWWGGTEAFF
TRBJ2-7	TRBD1	TRBV9	NA	TGTGCCAGCTCGCAGGGGGTCCTCGGGCTCGAGCAGTACTTC	CASSQGVLGLEQYF
TRBJ2-5	TRBD1	TRBV2	few	TGTGCCACCACCAGGGGGGAGACCCAGTACTTC	CATTRGETQYF
TRBJ2-7	TRBD2	TRBV29-1	once	TGCAGCGTTTTAGGCGGGAGGGCCAAGGACGAGCAGTACTTC	CSVLGGRAKDEQYF
TRBJ2-4	NA	TRBV7-2	NA	TGTGCCAGCAGCACTCCGGGAAAGAAAAACATTCAGTACTTC	CASSTPGKKNIQYF
TRBJ1-1	NA	TRBV19	NA	TGTGCCAGTAGTATCCCTCAGGGGAGTGAAGCTTTCTTT	CASSIPQGSEAFF
TRBJ2-3	TRBD2	TRBV4-2	NA	TGTGCCAGCAGCCAAGGTCCGGGGACTAGCGGGATGAATACGCAGTATTTT	CASSQGPGTSGMNTQYF
TRBJ2-7	TRBD1	TRBV23-1	NA	TGCGCCAGCAGTCACCCCGGGACAGTGATCTCCTACGAGCAGTACTTC	CASSHPGTVISYEQYF
TRBJ1-1	NA	TRBV18	NA	TGTGCCAGCTCCCCGGAGCGGTTGAACACTGAAGCTTTCTTT	CASSPERLNTEAFF
TRBJ2-5	NA	TRBV16	NA	TGTGCCAGCAGCCCCTCCGAGACCCAGTACTTC	CASSPSETQYF
TRBJ1-1	NA	TRBV28	NA	TGTGCCAGCAGCCCGTCCGACAGGACTGAAGCTTTCTTT	CASSPSDRTEAFF
TRBJ1-5	TRBD1	TRBV5-4	NA	TGTGCCAGCAGCTCAAGACAGGGGGCGATCGGTCAGCCCCAGCATTTT	CASSSRQGAIGQPQHF
TRBJ2-7	TRBD2	TRBV5-1	few	TGCGCCAGCAGCTTGGTAGTAGCGGGAGGCGAGCAGTACTTC	CASSLVVAGGEQYF
TRBJ2-5	TRBD2	TRBV7-7	NA	TGTGCCAGCAGCAGGGGACTAGCGGGAGGGCAAGAGACCCAGTACTTC	CASSRGLAGGQETQYF
TRBJ1-1	TRBD1	TRBV10-3	NA	TGTGCCATCGCGGGACAGGGAGGGACTGAAGCTTTCTTT	CAIAGQGGTEAFF
TRBJ2-7	NA	TRBV30	NA	TGTGCCGCCGACAGCCTGAGCTCCTACGAGCAGTACTTC	CAADSLSSYEQYF
TRBJ2-7	TRBD2	TRBV4-1	NA	TGCGCCAGCAGCCTCCAGGCGGGAGAGAGCTCCTACGAGCAGTACTTC	CASSLQAGESSYEQYF
TRBJ2-3	TRBD2	TRBV4-3	NA	TGCGCCAGCAGCGACGGGGGCGGGAGGAGCACAGATACGCAGTATTTT	CASSDGGGRSTDTQYF
TRBJ2-7	NA	TRBV15	NA	TGTGCCACCAGCGAGAGTAGCCTTCTCTACGAGCAGTACTTC	CATSESSLLYEQYF
TRBJ2-7	NA	TRBV20-1	NA	TGCAGTGCTAGCTTTAACTACGAGCAGTACTTC	CSASFNYEQYF
TRBJ1-3	NA	TRBV6-5	NA	TGTGCCAGCAGATCGTCCTACTCTGGAAACACCATATATTTT	CASRSSYSGNTIYF
TRBJ2-2	TRBD2	TRBV4-1	few	TGCGCCAGCAGCCAAGATCGGACTAGCGGGGTCACCGGGGAGCTGTTTTTT	CASSQDRTSGVTGELFF
TRBJ2-3	TRBD2	TRBV29-1	NA	TGCAGCGTTAGGGGAGGGCCTCGCGGCACAGATACGCAGTATTTT	CSVRGGPRGTDTQYF
TRBJ2-7	TRBD1	TRBV4-3	few	TGCGCCAGCAGCCAAGGACAGGGGAATTCCTACGAGCAGTACTTC	CASSQGQGNSYEQYF
TRBJ2-5	NA	TRBV7-9	NA	TGTGCCAGCAGCCCCCGAGGGTATTCGGAGACCCAGTACTTC	CASSPRGYSETQYF
TRBJ2-7	NA	TRBV5-6	NA	TGTGCCAGCAGCTTTTTTCGGGGGACTTTACCCTACGAGCAGTACTTC	CASSFFRGTLPYEQYF
TRBJ1-1	NA	TRBV6-1	NA	TGTGCCAGCAGTACTCCAGGGAACACTGAAGCTTTCTTT	CASSTPGNTEAFF
TRBJ1-5	TRBD1	TRBV11-2	few	TGTGCCAGCAGCTGGGGGACGGGGACAGAAAATCAGCCCCAGCATTTT	CASSWGTGTENQPQHF
TRBJ2-1	TRBD2	TRBV25-1	NA	TGTGCCAGCAGTGAAGGGACTAGCGTGAACCATGAGCAGTTCTTC	CASSEGTSVNHEQFF
TRBJ1-1	NA	TRBV18	NA	TGTGCCAGCTCACCATTCAATCCGGAGTCTGAAGCTTTCTTT	CASSPFNPESEAFF
TRBJ1-5	NA	TRBV2	few	TGTGCCAGCAGACAAGAGGGTGGCCAGCCCCAGCATTTT	CASRQEGGQPQHF
TRBJ1-2	TRBD1	TRBV5-3	NA	TGTGCCAGAAGCACGACAGGGGACGACTATGGCTACACCTTC	CARSTTGDDYGYTF
TRBJ2-1	TRBD2	TRBV30	NA	TGTGCCCGGGACGGACTAGCGGGAGGTCACGAGCAGTTCTTC	CARDGLAGGHEQFF
TRBJ1-3	NA	TRBV7-2	NA	TGTGCCAGCAGCTTAGGGTTACAGGCCTCTGGAAACACCATATATTTT	CASSLGLQASGNTIYF
TRBJ1-4	NA	TRBV5-8	NA	TGTGCCAGCAGCTACCTACCGTGGGAAAAACTGTTTTTT	CASSYLPWEKLFF
TRBJ2-5	TRBD1	TRBV5-1	NA	TGCGCCAGCAGAATCGGACAGGCTTCAGAGACCCAGTACTTC	CASRIGQASETQYF
TRBJ1-1	NA	TRBV7-9	NA	TGTGCCAGCAGCTTAGCGGCACAGACGACAGCAAACACTGAAGCTTTCTTT	CASSLAAQTTANTEAFF
TRBJ2-7	TRBD1	TRBV7-2	once	TGTGCCAGCAGCCTAGAGACAGGGCTCTACGAGCAGTACTTC	CASSLETGLYEQYF
TRBJ2-7	NA	TRBV2	NA	TGTGCCAGCGAGCCGACTGGGAGCTCCTACGAGCAGTACTTC	CASEPTGSSYEQYF
TRBJ2-7	TRBD2	TRBV5-1	NA	TGCGCCAGCAGCGTGGCTCTAGCGGGAAAGGGTTCCTACGAGCAGTACTTC	CASSVALAGKGSYEQYF